The TCR beta chain described here comes from a study of cytotoxic CD8 clonotypes in ibrutinib-treated CLL. Overall study context: Response specimens were obtained following a median treatment duration of about twelve months, with a range of 6 to 36.

Clones were sequenced by immunoSEQ multiplex PCR, and TCRdb holds only the in-frame ones, with some missing. The data show 100,000 to 150,000 clones, approximately 83% seen once. Germline V gives CDR1 SGHTA, CDR2 FQGNSA. The CDR3 length is 17 residues. The V gene lost 2 bases and the J gene lost 0 bases, with 14 bases spanning the gap. Around 2 micrograms of genomic DNA from cryopreserved PBMCs went into TCR beta libraries. The receptor comes from a human donor with chronic lymphocytic leukemia. The material was PBMCs, obtained after 24 months of ibrutinib treatment. V and J are TRBV7-2 and TRBJ2-1; maybe TRBD2 (5 bases). The CDR3 sequence: CASSLREPPSSYNEQFF. For the CDR3, the DNA is TGTGCCAGCAGCTTAAGGGAGCCGCCGAGCTCCTACAATGAGCAGTTCTTC.